This entry is about one TCR beta chain. The target antigen is unknown. Here immunoSEQ multiplex PCR was the method, and the copy in TCRdb shows in-frame clones only, minus some. This repertoire shows approximately 44,000 clones, around 68% found once; its top ten account for about 25%. The sample comes from a study of vaccination effects on CD4 cells after COVID-19. Sequencing was preceded by expansion of antigen-specific CD4+ T cells with viral peptide pools in the ViraFEST assay. After more than 8 days in culture, the CD4+ T cells were isolated. In the vaccine recipients, nucleocapsid antibodies were negative and there was no prior SARS-CoV-2 infection. Approximately 2.1 million PBMC were placed in each well, which was supplemented with 10 IU/ml IL-2 and around 9.5 ug/ml peptides. A half-volume exchange with IL-2 medium occurred on days 3 and 7. Study-level findings and limits: Marked clonal contraction of infection- and vaccine-induced clones was seen late after vaccination.

This TCR was sampled from a human donor who received a COVID-19 vaccine. The material sequenced was CD4+ T cells from PBMCs cultured with HCoV-OC43 spike peptides, taken before COVID-19 vaccination. Subset noted: HCoV-OC43 spike overlapping peptide pool stimulation.

The CDR3 is CASSATQGETQYF. CDR3 DNA sequence: TGTGCCAGCAGCGCTACTCAGGGGGAGACCCAGTACTTC. This chain uses TRBV7-8 with TRBJ2-5; possibly TRBD1 for D (6 bases). The V end was cut by 5 bases, the J end by 5 bases, with 12 bases between. The CDR3 runs to 13 residues. The germline V gene has CDR1 SGHVS and CDR2 FQNEAQ.